Below, 24 T cell receptor beta chains from the same sample are listed, as sequenced in a study of CD8+ T cells in alopecia areata. RNA extraction and reverse transcription yielded cDNA as sequencing template. The repertoire was sequenced with immunoSEQ multiplex PCR; TCRdb's copy has only in-frame clones and lacks some. The sample yields some 120,000 clones, 45% to 65% seen once. The sample consisted of CD4+ T cells sorted from blood, taken at week 0. All receptors derive from a human donor with alopecia areata.

The chain uses TRBV27 and TRBJ1-2; 7 bases fit TRBD1. Germline lookup yields CDR1 MNHEY and CDR2 SMNVEV (reference sequence). The CDR3 is 13 residues long. Germline trimming cut 8 bases from V and 8 bases from J; bases unmatched to any gene: 11. The CDR3 DNA reads as TGTGCCAGCCGCCCCGGACAGGAATACGGCTACACCTTC. Its protein is CASRPGQEYGYTF.

This clone showed up just a few times. The V and J genes are TRBV7-2 and TRBJ2-5, with 8 bases that match TRBD1. With 0 bases clipped from V and 5 bases from J, the junction kept 5 bases outside the gene matches. The CDR3 totals 15 residues. CDR1 and CDR2 (germline): SGHTA, FQGNSA. The CDR3, as DNA: TGTGCCAGCAGCTTAGCGGTGGACAGGGTTGAGACCCAGTACTTC. It encodes CASSLAVDRVETQYF.

V and J are TRBV18 and TRBJ2-5; TRBD1 matches 10 bases. The CDR3 has 13 residues. Germline trimming cut 8 bases from V and 4 bases from J; bases unmatched to any gene: 4. Germline CDR1 and CDR2: KGHSH and LQKENI. DNA for the CDR3: TGTGCCAGCCACCGGGACAGGGGAGAGACCCAGTACTTC. Translation gives CASHRDRGETQYF.

The chain links TRBV7-2 to TRBJ2-3; D gene unclear. The CDR3 is made up of 13 amino acids. Trimming stripped 5 bases from V and 6 bases from J, with 12 bases between. The germline V gene has CDR1 SGHTA and CDR2 FQGNSA. The CDR3 loop is CASSKIIGDTQYF. The CDR3 coding sequence is TGTGCCAGCAGCAAAATCATCGGGGATACGCAGTATTTT. Full variable domain (outside the CDR3, taken from reference TRBV7-2 and TRBJ2-3): GAGVSQSPSNKVTEKGKDVELRCDPISGHTALYWYRQSLGQGLEFLIYFQGNSAPDKSGLPSDRFSAERTGGSVSTLTIQRTQQEDSAVYLCASSKIIGDTQYFGPGTRLTVL.

The V call is TRBV14, the J call TRBJ2-3; D may be TRBD2 (5 bases). Trimming shortened V by 0 bases and J by 0 bases, and 16 bases separated the two germline ends. The CDR3 extends over 18 amino acids. CDR1 and CDR2 (germline): SGHDN, FVKESK. In DNA, the CDR3 is TGTGCCAGCAGCCAAGACCGGGGAGTGTATCAGAGCACAGATACGCAGTATTTT. Protein sequence: CASSQDRGVYQSTDTQYF. The whole variable domain, remainder taken from reference TRBV14 and TRBJ2-3, is EAGVTQFPSHSVIEKGQTVTLRCDPISGHDNLYWYRRVMGKEIKFLLHFVKESKQDESGMPNNRFLAERTGGTYSTLKVQPAELEDSGVYFCASSQDRGVYQSTDTQYFGPGTRLTVL.

This clone has just a few counts. This chain uses TRBV4-3 with TRBJ2-4; maybe TRBD1 (5 bases). Germline CDR1 LGHNA, CDR2 YSLEER. Trimming shortened V by 2 bases and J by 9 bases, and 14 bases separated the two germline ends. This CDR3 is 14 amino acids long. The CDR3, as DNA: TGCGCCAGCAGCCAATCGACAGAGGCACCCATTCAGTACTTC. Translated, it gives CASSQSTEAPIQYF.

The chain combines TRBV5-4 with TRBJ2-7; 15 bases are a match to TRBD2. The CDR3 spans 16 residues. V was pared by 4 bases and J by 6 bases, with 8 bases of the junction left unmatched. Per the germline V gene, CDR1 is SGHNT and CDR2 is YYREEE (reference sequence). The CDR3 DNA reads as TGTGCCAGCAGCGTCGGGACTAGCGGGGGGCCCCTCGAGCAGTACTTC. Translating gives CASSVGTSGGPLEQYF.

The genes are TRBV6-1 and TRBJ2-1; 7 bases map to TRBD1. The trim removed 4 bases at V and 9 bases at J, leaving 9 bases unmatched. Germline lookup yields CDR1 MNHNS and CDR2 SASEGT. The CDR3 is 14 residues long. The CDR3 DNA reads TGTGCCAGCAGTGTAGCCCCGCAGGGGGTTGAGCAGTTCTTC. It translates to CASSVAPQGVEQFF.

This chain uses TRBV5-5 with TRBJ2-1, with unresolved D. Trimming pared 0 bases from V and 4 bases from J, leaving 8 bases between. From germline, CDR1 is SGHKS and CDR2 YYEKEE (reference sequence). The CDR3 is made up of 14 amino acids. The CDR3 loop is CASSLVGLYNEQFF. In DNA form, the CDR3 reads TGTGCCAGCAGCTTGGTTGGCCTATACAATGAGCAGTTCTTC.

The chain recombines TRBV2 with TRBJ2-2; D is uncertain. This CDR3 comprises 13 residues. Germline V gene sequence: CDR1 SNHLY, CDR2 FYNNEI. The V gene lost 8 bases and the J gene lost 0 bases, with 7 bases spanning the gap. The CDR3 DNA reads as TGTGCCAGCGAGACCACGAACACCGGGGAGCTGTTTTTT. Its translation: CASETTNTGELFF.

This sequence joins TRBV9 and TRBJ1-2; the match to TRBD1 covers 9 bases. V dropped 3 bases and J dropped 4; count of bases not matched to a gene: 7. CDR1 and CDR2 (germline): SGDLS, YYNGEE. CDR3 length: 15 residues. The CDR3: CASSGEGDRAYGYTF. CDR3 sequence (DNA): TGTGCCAGCAGCGGCGAGGGGGACAGGGCCTATGGCTACACCTTC. The full variable domain, rest sourced from reference TRBV9 and TRBJ1-2, is DSGVTQTPKHLITATGQRVTLRCSPRSGDLSVYWYQQSLDQGLQFLIQYYNGEERAKGNILERFSAQQFPDLHSELNLSSLELGDSALYFCASSGEGDRAYGYTFGSGTRLTVV.

This sequence joins TRBV7-8 and TRBJ2-2; 10 nucleotides line up with TRBD2. V lost 0 bases and J lost 6; bases outside the gene matches: 7. Germline V gives CDR1 SGHVS, CDR2 FQNEAQ. This CDR3 contains 17 residues. The CDR3 here is CASSLAAGGPIAGELFF. The CDR3 DNA sequence: TGTGCCAGCAGCTTAGCAGCGGGAGGGCCGATCGCCGGGGAGCTGTTTTTT.

The chain employs TRBV10-3 and TRBJ2-3; 7 bases match TRBD1. V shed 4 bases and J 1 base; nucleotides not matched to a gene: 5. This CDR3 comprises 15 residues. Germline CDR1 reads ENHRY; CDR2 reads SYGVKD. The DNA of the CDR3 is TGTGCCATCAGTGTACAGGGGAGCGGCACAGATACGCAGTATTTT. Translated: CAISVQGSGTDTQYF.

The rearrangement uses TRBV5-1 and TRBJ2-5, with a weak D call TRBD1 (5 bases). V was trimmed by 0 bases and J by 1 base, leaving 13 bases between them. CDR1 SGHRS and CDR2 YFSETQ come from the germline V gene. The CDR3 extends over 16 amino acids. The CDR3 DNA sequence: TGCGCCAGCAGCTTGGGGTGGGGCCCGATCCAAGAGACCCAGTACTTC. Its translation is CASSLGWGPIQETQYF.

This chain connects TRBV5-1 to TRBJ2-7; 7 bases line up with TRBD1. Trimming took 5 bases from V and 0 from J; bases not matched to a gene: 5. From germline, CDR1 is SGHRS and CDR2 YFSETQ. The CDR3 sequence is 14 residues long. The CDR3 nucleotides are TGCGCCAGCAGGATGGGACAGTACTCCTACGAGCAGTACTTC. Protein sequence: CASRMGQYSYEQYF.

The V call is TRBV25-1, the J call TRBJ2-5, with D hard to call. This CDR3 region has 12 residues. Germline V CDR1 and CDR2: MGHDK, SYGVNS. V gave up 6 bases and J gave up 7 bases, with 12 bases separating them. CDR3 amino acids: CASSWVGGTQYF. The CDR3 nucleotides read TGTGCCAGCAGCTGGGTTGGTGGGACCCAGTACTTC.

This clone was counted a few times. The chain is built from TRBV7-9 and TRBJ2-3; TRBD2 aligns across 10 bases. Losses at the gene ends were 10 bases for V and 3 bases for J; bases not matched to a gene: 10. In germline, CDR1 is SEHNR, CDR2 FQNEAQ (reference sequence). The CDR3 runs to 15 residues. The CDR3 here is CATYLAGGGTDTQYF. DNA for the CDR3: TGTGCCACCTATTTAGCGGGAGGAGGGACAGATACGCAGTATTTT.

The V gene is TRBV29-1, the J gene TRBJ1-1, with a tentative D call TRBD1 (5 bases). The CDR3 is made up of 13 amino acids. The germline CDR1 and CDR2 sequences are SQVTM and ANQGSEA. The V gene lost 7 bases and the J gene lost 3 bases, with 15 bases spanning the gap. CDR3 coding DNA: TGCAGCGGATCTAGGGGAGGGGACACTGAAGCTTTCTTT. It yields the protein CSGSRGGDTEAFF.

The chain recombines TRBV5-1 with TRBJ2-5, with D perhaps assigned TRBD1 or TRBD2 (7 bases each). Germline CDR1 and CDR2: SGHRS and YFSETQ. This CDR3 is 15 amino acids long. Trimming removed 3 bases from V and 4 bases from J, with 16 bases in between. This CDR3 reads CASSSDREGSETQYF. The CDR3 nucleotides read TGCGCCAGCAGCTCCGACAGGGAGGGATCAGAGACCCAGTACTTC. Supplemented by reference TRBV5-1 and TRBJ2-5, the full variable domain reads KAGVTQTPRYLIKTRGQQVTLSCSPISGHRSVSWYQQTPGQGLQFLFEYFSETQRNKGNFPGRFSGRQFSNSRSEMNVSTLELGDSALYLCASSSDREGSETQYFGPGTRLLVL.

V is TRBV29-1 and J is TRBJ2-3; D perhaps matches TRBD1 (5 bases). Germline V CDR1 and CDR2: SQVTM, ANQGSEA. This CDR3 is 11 amino acids long. Trimming cost V 3 bases and J 6 bases, with 7 bases left between them. The CDR3 bases are TGCAGCGTTGAGACAGATGATACGCAGTATTTT. Translation gives CSVETDDTQYF.

This clone was detected a few times. J is TRBJ2-7 and V is TRBV5-1; a weak D match, TRBD2 (5 bases). Between the trimmed V and J ends, which lost 0 bases and 3 bases, there was a span of 13 bases. Germline V CDR1 and CDR2: SGHRS, YFSETQ. This CDR3 is 15 amino acids long. In nucleotides, the CDR3 is TGCGCCAGCAGCTTGGTCAGCGGAGACAACTACGAGCAGTACTTC. It encodes CASSLVSGDNYEQYF.

The genes are TRBV5-1 and TRBJ2-1, with D perhaps TRBD1 (6 bases). V shed 2 bases and J shed 7 bases, with 19 bases lying between them. The CDR3 consists of 16 residues. Per germline, CDR1 SGHRS and CDR2 YFSETQ. The CDR3 region has the DNA TGCGCCAGCAGCTTCGGTACGACAGGCGCCCGAAATGAGCAGTTCTTC. Translation gives CASSFGTTGARNEQFF.

This clone has only a few counts. The chain couples TRBV9 to TRBJ2-2; D may be TRBD2 (5 bases). Germline loops: CDR1 SGDLS, CDR2 YYNGEE. Trimming cost V 4 bases and J 6 bases, with 19 bases left between them. The CDR3 runs to 16 residues. For the CDR3, the DNA is TGTGCCAGCAGCCCCCTGAGAGTAGCGCCCCCCGGGGAGCTGTTTTTT. This encodes CASSPLRVAPPGELFF.

This clone was recorded once. The genes are TRBV20-1 and TRBJ2-5; D remains ambiguous. Germline V gene data show CDR1 as DFQATT and CDR2 as SNEGSKA (reference sequence). CDR3 size: 11 residues. Trimming shortened V by 0 bases and J by 3 bases, and 2 bases separated the two germline ends. CDR3 in amino acids: CSARDEETQYF. CDR3 sequence (DNA): TGCAGTGCTAGAGATGAAGAGACCCAGTACTTC.